What follows are 8 T cell receptor beta chains derived from one specimen sequenced in a study of CD8 T cells in ankylosing spondylitis. A single record per CDR3 protein comes from TCRdb applying MiXCR to the 5' RACE reads. This repertoire shows about 220,000 distinct CDR3 sequences, 20% to 30% found once; its top ten account for about 6.9%. The material sequenced was blood, either unsorted or a sorted T cell fraction (not recorded which). The source is a male donor with ankylosing spondylitis or in good health (not recorded which).

This clonotype turned up a few times. V usage is TRBV20-1 and J usage is TRBJ2-7; a weak D match, TRBD2 (6 bases). Germline loops: CDR1 DFQATT, CDR2 SNEGSKA (reference sequence). Trimming took 5 bases from V and 7 from J, leaving 12 bases between them. CDR3 length equals 11 residues. The CDR3 is CSARREREQYF. The CDR3 coding sequence is TGCAGTGCTCGCCGGGAGAGGGAGCAGTACTTC.

In its sample, this clonotype was seen a few times. The J gene is TRBJ2-7, the V gene TRBV12-3 or TRBV12-4; 7 bases are shared with TRBD1. J was trimmed by 6 bases and V by 2 bases; bases with no gene match: 1. The length of the CDR3 is 12 residues. The DNA of the CDR3 is TGTGCCAGCAGTTTACACAGGGGCGAGCAGTACTTC. It is translated as CASSLHRGEQYF.

This clonotype was observed at least ten times. The chain joins TRBV5-1 to TRBJ2-1; D not certain. The CDR3 consists of 14 residues. Trimming removed 2 bases at V and 7 bases at J, with 13 bases between. Germline V lookup: CDR1 SGHRS, CDR2 YFSETQ. CDR3 protein: CASSLPDLWNEQFF. For the CDR3, the DNA is TGCGCCAGCAGCTTACCTGACCTTTGGAATGAGCAGTTCTTC.

This clonotype showed up many times. The genes are TRBV11-1 and TRBJ2-1; 10 bases line up with TRBD2. Looked up from germline, CDR1 is SGHAT and CDR2 is FQDESV (reference sequence). Trimming cost V 5 bases and J 3 bases; bases outside gene matches: 16. The CDR3 sequence is 19 residues long. For the CDR3, the DNA is TGTGCCAGCAGCCACCCAGGGAGGGGAAGCGGGAGGGTCTACAATGAGCAGTTCTTC. As protein: CASSHPGRGSGRVYNEQFF.

This clonotype was seen more than once but under ten times. This chain connects TRBV20-1 to TRBJ2-7; 8 bases map to TRBD2. This CDR3 region has 16 residues. Germline CDR1 reads DFQATT; CDR2 reads SNEGSKA (reference sequence). Germline trimming cut 1 base from V and 2 bases from J; bases unmatched to any gene: 10. The CDR3 DNA reads TGCAGTGCTAGAGGGCGCGGGAGGAACGGGCCCTACGAGCAGTACTTC. Translation gives CSARGRGRNGPYEQYF.

This clonotype has at least ten counts. The chain combines TRBV3-1 with TRBJ2-1; 8 nucleotides agree with TRBD2. Germline CDR1 reads LGHDT; CDR2 reads YNNKEL (reference sequence). V gave up 1 base and J gave up 6 bases; unmatched junction bases: 2. This CDR3 region has 14 residues. The CDR3 protein is CASSQGGLGNEQFF. The CDR3, as DNA: TGTGCCAGCAGCCAAGGGGGACTAGGCAATGAGCAGTTCTTC.

In its sample, this clonotype was seen many times. CDR3 sequence (DNA): TGTGCCAGCAGCCCAGGGACTAGCGGCTACGAGCAGTACTTC. Translating gives CASSPGTSGYEQYF. The V call is TRBV11-2, the J call TRBJ2-7; 11 positions agree with TRBD2. V was clipped by 5 bases and J by 3 bases; unmatched bases: 3. In germline, CDR1 is SGHAT, CDR2 FQNNGV. CDR3 length: 14 residues.

The gene calls are TRBV20-1 and TRBJ1-3, with 7 bases lining up with TRBD1. Losses at the gene ends were 3 bases for V and 0 bases for J; bases not matched to a gene: 5. Germline V gene lookup returns CDR1 DFQATT and CDR2 SNEGSKA (reference sequence). CDR3 size: 15 residues. CDR3 in amino acids: CSARDRRSSGNTIYF. The CDR3 DNA follows: TGCAGTGCTAGGGACAGGCGGAGCTCTGGAAACACCATATATTTT.